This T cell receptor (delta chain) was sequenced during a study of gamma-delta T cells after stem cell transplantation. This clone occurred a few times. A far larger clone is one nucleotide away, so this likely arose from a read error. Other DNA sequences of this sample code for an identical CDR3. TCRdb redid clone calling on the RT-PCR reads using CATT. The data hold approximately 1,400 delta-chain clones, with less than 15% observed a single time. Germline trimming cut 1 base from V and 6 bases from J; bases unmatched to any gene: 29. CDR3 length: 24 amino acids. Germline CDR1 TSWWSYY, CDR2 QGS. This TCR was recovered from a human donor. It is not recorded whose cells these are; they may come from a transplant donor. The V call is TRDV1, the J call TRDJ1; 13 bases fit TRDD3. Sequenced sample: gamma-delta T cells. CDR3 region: CALGEPTILLPTGGLGDTRNKLIF. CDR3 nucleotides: TGTGCTCTTGGGGAACCTACCATCCTCCTTCCTACGGGAGGACTGGGGGATACGCGGAATAAACTCATCTTT.